Shown below are 14 T cell receptor beta chains from a single sample sequenced in a study of CD4 T cells in relation to SARS-CoV-2 and coronaviruses. Assay: immunoSEQ multiplex PCR; the TCRdb copy retains only in-frame clones and omits some. Among 20,000 to 30,000 clones listed, 70% to 80% were seen once. Antigens of these TCRs are unknown. The unexposed donors gave CD4+ T cells in about 2011-2019, prior to COVID-19. Isolation of CD4+ T cells took place after about 10 days in culture. The sample taken for sequencing was CD4+ T cells from PBMCs, cultured in vitro. These receptors all stem from a human donor in good health.

The CDR3 DNA reads as TGTGCCAGCAGCCAAACCAGAGCCGATAATTCACCCCTCCACTTT. It yields the protein CASSQTRADNSPLHF. The chain combines TRBV6-2 or TRBV6-3 with TRBJ1-6, with unresolved D. V was pared by 6 bases and J by 5 bases, with 14 bases between. Germline loops: CDR1 MNHEY, CDR2 SVGEGT. This CDR3 region has 15 residues.

The rearrangement links TRBV29-1 to TRBJ1-1; 9 nucleotides align to TRBD1. Trimming removed 7 bases from V and 7 bases from J; junction bases left unmatched: 13. This CDR3 spans 14 amino acids. Germline V lookup: CDR1 SQVTM, CDR2 ANQGSEA. CDR3 in DNA: TGCAGCGCGATTAAGGACAGGGGAAGCATTGAAGCTTTCTTT. Residues: CSAIKDRGSIEAFF.

This chain links TRBV5-4 with TRBJ2-2; 9 positions match TRBD1. Germline CDR1 is SGHNT and CDR2 is YYREEE (reference sequence). With 3 bases clipped from V and 1 base from J, the junction kept 1 base outside the gene matches. The CDR3 runs to 15 residues. The CDR3 nucleotides read TGTGCCAGCAGCTGGGGACAGGGGAACACCGGGGAGCTGTTTTTT. It is translated as CASSWGQGNTGELFF.

This rearrangement joins TRBV19 to TRBJ2-7, with 7 bases that match TRBD2. This CDR3 has 14 residues. Germline V gene data show CDR1 as LNHDA and CDR2 as SQIVND (reference sequence). J gave up 0 bases and V 6 bases, and 5 bases lay outside the gene matches. The CDR3 region is CASRSSGGSYEQYF. DNA for the CDR3: TGTGCCAGTAGATCTTCGGGGGGCTCCTACGAGCAGTACTTC. Combining the CDR3 with reference TRBV19 and TRBJ2-7 gives the whole variable domain DGGITQSPKYLFRKEGQNVTLSCEQNLNHDAMYWYRQDPGQGLRLIYYSQIVNDFQKGDIAEGYSVSREKKESFPLTVTSAQKNPTAFYLCASRSSGGSYEQYFGPGTRLTVT.

This chain connects TRBV19 to TRBJ2-5, with TRBD2 matching 9 bases. The ends lost 10 bases at V and 5 bases at J; junction bases unmatched: 11. The CDR3 covers 14 residues. The germline V gene has CDR1 LNHDA and CDR2 SQIVND (reference sequence). The CDR3 protein is CAISSGRSGETQYF. The CDR3 DNA is TGTGCCATTTCAAGCGGGAGGTCCGGCGAGACCCAGTACTTC.

This clone was counted a single time. The gene calls are TRBV12-3 or TRBV12-4 and TRBJ2-2; the D is unclear. V gave up 6 bases and J gave up 6 bases, with 11 bases separating them. This CDR3 is 13 amino acids long. CDR3 sequence: CASSRLRPGELFF. CDR3 DNA sequence: TGTGCCAGCAGCCGACTGAGACCCGGGGAGCTGTTTTTT.

The chain couples TRBV6-2 or TRBV6-3 to TRBJ2-1; D is possibly TRBD2 (6 bases). CDR1 is MNHEY, CDR2 SVGEGT, per germline. V lost 6 bases and J 10 bases, leaving 19 bases between the germline ends. The CDR3 length is 14 residues. The chain's CDR3 is CASSSPPGLREQFF. CDR3 sequence (DNA): TGTGCCAGCAGCTCACCGCCGGGACTGAGGGAGCAGTTCTTC.

The chain is built from TRBV6-2 or TRBV6-3 and TRBJ2-5, with D unclear. The CDR3 spans 14 residues. V gave up 0 bases and J gave up 5 bases, with 10 bases separating them. Germline CDR1 reads MNHEY; CDR2 reads SVGEGT. CDR3 sequence (DNA): TGTGCCAGCAGTTACTCGAACCCGGTGGAGACCCAGTACTTC. It encodes CASSYSNPVETQYF.

The table lists this clone with a few counts. The chain employs TRBV13 and TRBJ2-7; TRBD2 is a possible D gene (5 bases). CDR3 length: 16 residues. V lost 5 bases, J lost 2 bases, and 19 bases lay in between. Germline CDR1 and CDR2: PRHDT and FYEKMQ (reference sequence). CDR3 in amino acids: CASSPGSLTRAYEQYF. The CDR3 nucleotides read TGTGCCAGCAGCCCGGGTAGCCTTACTAGAGCCTACGAGCAGTACTTC.

The chain uses TRBV27 and TRBJ1-6; 10 bases match TRBD1. Trimming removed 8 bases from V and 9 bases from J; junction bases left unmatched: 7. The CDR3 runs to 14 residues. Germline values: CDR1 MNHEY, CDR2 SMNVEV (reference sequence). The chain's CDR3 is CASWSWDRGSPLHF. The CDR3 region has the DNA TGTGCCAGCTGGTCGTGGGACAGGGGTTCACCCCTCCACTTT.

The chain couples TRBV18 to TRBJ2-3; 11 bases line up with TRBD2. Per germline, CDR1 KGHSH and CDR2 LQKENI. Trimming cost V 9 bases and J 2 bases; bases outside gene matches: 7. CDR3 length: 15 amino acids. The CDR3 loop is CASYASGRNTDTQYF. CDR3 in DNA: TGTGCCAGTTACGCTAGCGGGAGGAACACAGATACGCAGTATTTT.

The chain is built from TRBV5-6 and TRBJ2-3; D uncertain. Germline V CDR1 and CDR2: SGHDT, YYEEEE. This CDR3 is 15 amino acids long. Between the trimmed V and J ends, which lost 2 bases and 2 bases, there was a span of 12 bases. CDR3 sequence (DNA): TGTGCCAGCAGCTTACTACGCATTTCCACAGATACGCAGTATTTT. It translates to CASSLLRISTDTQYF.

V usage is TRBV2 and J usage is TRBJ1-6, with D perhaps matching TRBD1 (6 bases). V was shortened by 5 bases and J by 7 bases, with 9 bases between the two germline ends. The CDR3 runs to 13 residues. Per the germline V gene, CDR1 is SNHLY and CDR2 is FYNNEI. Written as DNA, the CDR3 is TGTGCCAGCAGTCAGGGGAACAATTCACCCCTCCACTTT. Translation gives CASSQGNNSPLHF.

The V and J genes are TRBV5-6 and TRBJ1-1; 8 bases align to TRBD1. In germline, CDR1 is SGHDT, CDR2 YYEEEE. This CDR3 spans 13 amino acids. The J segment lost 9 bases and the V segment lost 0 bases, leaving 4 bases of the junction unmatched. The CDR3 coding sequence is TGTGCCAGCAGCTTGGGACAGGGGTTAAAAGCTTTCTTT. This gives the protein CASSLGQGLKAFF.